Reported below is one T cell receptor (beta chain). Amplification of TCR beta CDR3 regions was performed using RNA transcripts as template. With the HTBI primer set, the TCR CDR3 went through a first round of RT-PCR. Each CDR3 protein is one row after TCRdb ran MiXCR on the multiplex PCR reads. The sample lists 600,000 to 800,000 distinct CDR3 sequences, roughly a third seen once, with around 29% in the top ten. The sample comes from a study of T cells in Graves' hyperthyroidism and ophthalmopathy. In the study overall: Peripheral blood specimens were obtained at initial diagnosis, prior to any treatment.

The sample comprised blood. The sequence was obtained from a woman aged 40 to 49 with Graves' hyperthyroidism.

The CDR3 loop reads CASSLKSVRSSYNSPLHF. Written as DNA, the CDR3 is TGTGCCAGCAGTTTGAAGTCGGTCAGGAGCTCCTATAATTCACCCCTCCACTTT. The genes are TRBV12-3 or TRBV12-4 and TRBJ1-6; D uncertain. V was trimmed by 3 bases and J by 0 bases, leaving 15 bases between them. The CDR3 spans 18 residues.